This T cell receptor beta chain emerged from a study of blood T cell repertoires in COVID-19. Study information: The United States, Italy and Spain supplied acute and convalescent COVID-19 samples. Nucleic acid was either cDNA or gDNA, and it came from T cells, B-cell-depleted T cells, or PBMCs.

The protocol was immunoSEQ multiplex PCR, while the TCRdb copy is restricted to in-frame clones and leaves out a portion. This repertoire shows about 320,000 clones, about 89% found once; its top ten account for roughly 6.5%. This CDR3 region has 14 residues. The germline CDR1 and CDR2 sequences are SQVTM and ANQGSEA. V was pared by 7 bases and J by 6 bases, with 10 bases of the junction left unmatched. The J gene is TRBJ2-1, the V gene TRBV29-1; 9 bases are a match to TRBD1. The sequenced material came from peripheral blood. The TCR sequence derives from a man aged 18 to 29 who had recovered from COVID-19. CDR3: CSAKVSDRGNEQFF. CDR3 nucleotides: TGCAGCGCGAAAGTGTCGGACAGGGGCAATGAGCAGTTCTTC.